This T cell receptor beta chain is drawn from a study of blood T cell repertoires in COVID-19. Study at large: T cells, B-cell-depleted T cells, or PBMCs supplied cDNA or gDNA.

Original handling: How many nucleated cells were present was estimated from reference gene primer amplification. The assay was immunoSEQ multiplex PCR, and TCRdb's table has in-frame clones only and misses some. For V, J and clone size, that table is used; D and trimming come from the DNA. This sample has about 38,000 clones, with less than 90% found just once. V was trimmed by 2 bases and J by 8 bases, leaving 9 bases between them. Germline lookup yields CDR1 SEHNR and CDR2 FQNEAQ (reference sequence). The length of the CDR3 is 13 residues. The chain joins TRBV7-9 to TRBJ1-4; TRBD1 is a possible D gene (5 bases). The material sequenced was peripheral blood. The clonotype was recovered from a man in his 60s with COVID-19, enrolled during active disease. The CDR3 coding sequence is TGTGCCAGCAGCTTACTTTCAGGGGAAAAACTGTTTTTT. Translated, it gives CASSLLSGEKLFF.